The next 4 T cell receptor beta chains were all read from a single sample in a study of blood T cell repertoires in COVID-19. Repertoires were generated with immunoSEQ multiplex PCR, while TCRdb's copy carries only in-frame clones and drops some. This sample has fewer than 250,000 clones, with around 82% found just once. Sequencing was performed on peripheral blood. The source of these receptors is a woman aged 50 to 60 with acute or convalescent COVID-19.

The V call is TRBV6-5, the J call TRBJ1-1, with a weak D call TRBD1 (6 bases). CDR1 is MNHEY, CDR2 SVGAGI, per germline. The CDR3 is 13 amino acids. The germline V and J ends were trimmed by 10 bases and 6 bases, with 18 bases remaining between them. CDR3 amino acids: CATMDRSRAEAFF. The CDR3 nucleotides read TGTGCCACCATGGACAGATCTCGGGCTGAAGCTTTCTTT.

There are a few counts of this clone. This chain's CDR3 is CASSFIGEGVANEKLFF. CDR3 nucleotide sequence: TGTGCCAGCAGTTTTATTGGGGAGGGGGTGGCTAATGAAAAACTGTTTTTT. J is TRBJ1-4 and V is TRBV28, with D maybe TRBD1 (6 bases). V shed 3 bases and J shed 3 bases, with 17 bases lying between them. This CDR3 has 17 amino acids. Germline CDR1 and CDR2: MDHEN and SYDVKM.

The V gene is TRBV2, the J gene TRBJ1-2, with no clear D. Germline V lookup: CDR1 SNHLY, CDR2 FYNNEI. This CDR3 contains 11 residues. The V and J ends lost 5 bases and 7 bases respectively, with 8 bases between them. The CDR3 sequence is CASSPYGGYTF. The CDR3 DNA reads as TGTGCCAGCAGTCCCTATGGTGGCTACACCTTC.

The chain combines TRBV3-1 (or the pseudogene TRBV3-2) with TRBJ1-2; possible D gene TRBD1, 5 bases. V shed 5 bases and J shed 4 bases, with 17 bases lying between them. Germline V lookup: CDR1 LGHDT, CDR2 YNNKEL (reference sequence). This CDR3 has 15 residues. The CDR3 protein is CASSLLAQGTYGYTF. The DNA of the CDR3 is TGTGCCAGCAGCTTACTAGCGCAGGGTACCTATGGCTACACCTTC.